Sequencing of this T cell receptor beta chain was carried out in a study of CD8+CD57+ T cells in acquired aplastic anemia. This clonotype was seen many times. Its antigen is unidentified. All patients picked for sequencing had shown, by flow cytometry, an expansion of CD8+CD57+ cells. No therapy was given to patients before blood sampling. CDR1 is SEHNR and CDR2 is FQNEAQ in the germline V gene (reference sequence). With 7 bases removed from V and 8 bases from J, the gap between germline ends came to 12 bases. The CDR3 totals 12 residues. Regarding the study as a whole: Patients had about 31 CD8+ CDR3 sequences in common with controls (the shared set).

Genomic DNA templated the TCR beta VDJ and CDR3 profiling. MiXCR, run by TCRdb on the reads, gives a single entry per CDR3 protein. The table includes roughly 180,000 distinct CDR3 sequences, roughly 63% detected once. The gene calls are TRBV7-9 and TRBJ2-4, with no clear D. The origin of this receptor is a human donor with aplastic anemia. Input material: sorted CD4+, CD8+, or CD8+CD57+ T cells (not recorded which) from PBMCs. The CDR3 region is CASTTRADIQYF. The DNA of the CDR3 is TGTGCCAGCACTACAAGGGCGGACATTCAGTACTTC. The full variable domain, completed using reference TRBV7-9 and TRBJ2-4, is DTGVSQNPRHKITKRGQNVTFRCDPISEHNRLYWYRQTLGQGPEFLTYFQNEAQLEKSRLLSDRFSAERPKGSFSTLEIQRTEQGDSAMYLCASTTRADIQYFGAGTRLSVL.